The source of this TCR beta chain is a study of cytomegalovirus exposure and HLA in healthy donors. Across the whole study: In a later analysis, the 100 to 150 validation repertoires were reported to have used the same platform as the 600 to 800 first-cohort repertoires. Study-level results: Associated with cytomegalovirus, according to the listing, were around 160 TCR beta chains.

About this clone itself: Its antigen is still unknown.

V was pared by 5 bases and J by 3 bases, with 3 bases of the junction left unmatched. CDR3 length: 13 residues. CDR1 is MNHEY and CDR2 is SMNVEV in the germline V gene (reference sequence). TCRdb keeps only in-frame clones here, not all; method: immunoSEQ multiplex PCR. This sample has roughly 70,000 clones, with roughly 90% found just once. Sample: PBMCs. The TCR comes from a woman younger than 35 in good health and CMV-seropositive. The V call is TRBV27, the J call TRBJ1-1; TRBD1 agrees at 7 bases. DNA for the CDR3: TGTGCCAGCAGTACGGGACAGCACACTGAAGCTTTCTTT. Protein: CASSTGQHTEAFF.